These 8 T cell receptor beta chains were all obtained from the same sample, sequenced in a study of shared T cell receptors in the human thymus (dated by TCRdb to the early 2020s). Libraries were constructed by the immunoSEQ multiplex PCR assay. TCRdb stores this immuneACCESS table with in-frame sequences only. Part of the clones is absent; in the studies checked, under half of the shortfall reflects unresolved V genes, and no reason is known for the rest. The sample yields around 340,000 clones; just under 95% were counted once. The ten largest clones take up roughly 0.02% of the sample. Sequenced: thymocytes. All receptors derive from a human donor.

The chain couples TRBV12-1 to TRBJ1-5. TRBV12-1 is deemed a pseudogene. The CDR3 loop spans 11 amino acids. The CDR3 region has the DNA TGTGCCAGCAGCTTTCATCAGCCCCAGCATTTT. Amino acid sequence: CASSFHQPQHF.

V gene TRBV9 combines with J gene TRBJ2-1; D is unclear. CDR1 and CDR2 from the germline V gene are SGDLS and YYNGEE. Trimming removed 5 bases from V and 6 bases from J, with 12 bases in between. The CDR3 runs to 13 residues. DNA for the CDR3: TGTGCCAGCAGTGGAGAAGTCATCAATGAGCAGTTCTTC. This encodes CASSGEVINEQFF.

The chain combines TRBV2 with TRBJ2-5, with 11 positions matching TRBD2. The V and J ends lost 6 bases and 2 bases, in that order; junction bases with no gene match: 5. CDR3 length: 15 residues. Per the germline V gene, CDR1 is SNHLY and CDR2 is FYNNEI. CDR3 loop: CASSLGLAEQETQYF. The DNA for the CDR3 is TGTGCCAGCAGCTTGGGACTAGCGGAACAAGAGACCCAGTACTTC.

V is TRBV11-2 and J is TRBJ1-3; 9 positions match TRBD1. The CDR3 has 14 amino acids. The germline gives CDR1 SGHAT, CDR2 FQNNGV. The V segment lost 3 bases and the J segment 3 bases; nucleotides outside the gene matches: 0. The chain's CDR3 is CASSLGQGGNTIYF. The CDR3, as DNA: TGTGCCAGCAGCTTGGGACAGGGTGGAAACACCATATATTTT.

The chain links TRBV5-1 to TRBJ2-3, with TRBD2 identical over 7 bases. CDR1 SGHRS and CDR2 YFSETQ come from the germline V gene. V dropped 0 bases and J dropped 0; count of bases not matched to a gene: 10. The CDR3 sequence is 18 residues long. CDR3 coding DNA: TGCGCCAGCAGCTTGGAGTTTTGTCTAGCGGAAAGCACAGATACGCAGTATTTT. Translated, it gives CASSLEFCLAESTDTQYF.

The chain combines TRBV7-8 with TRBJ1-3; D uncertain. CDR3 length equals 15 residues. Trimming took off 0 bases at V and 0 bases at J, with 6 bases between the two ends. Germline V gives CDR1 SGHVS, CDR2 FQNEAQ. The CDR3, as DNA: TGTGCCAGCAGCTTAGCGAACTTCTCTGGAAACACCATATATTTT. Encoded protein: CASSLANFSGNTIYF.

V gene TRBV6-1 combines with J gene TRBJ1-4; D possibly corresponds to TRBD1 (5 bases). Trimming took off 4 bases at V and 7 bases at J, with 10 bases between the two ends. The germline CDR1 and CDR2 sequences are MNHNS and SASEGT. The CDR3 totals 13 residues. CDR3 amino acids: CASSGGCGEKLFF. The DNA for the CDR3 is TGTGCCAGCAGTGGGGGGTGTGGTGAAAAACTGTTTTTT.

The rearrangement uses TRBV4-1 and TRBJ2-3, with TRBD1 as a possible D gene (6 bases). CDR1 and CDR2 (germline): MGHRA, YSYEKL. The CDR3 is 15 residues long. V lost 4 bases and J 8 bases, leaving 19 bases between the germline ends. The CDR3 loop reads CASSPLGELGGTQYF. The CDR3 region has the DNA TGCGCCAGCAGCCCCTTGGGGGAGTTAGGGGGTACGCAGTATTTT.